This TCR beta chain was sequenced in a study of T-cell reconstitution after alpha-beta-depleted transplantation in children. CDR3 size: 15 residues. Germline V lookup: CDR1 LNHNV, CDR2 YYDKDF (reference sequence). Trimming shortened V by 3 bases and J by 4 bases, and 14 bases separated the two germline ends. Whole-study findings and limits: Several hundred expanded graft clones reportedly supplied alpha-beta T cells about two months after transplant. A year post-transplant, T-cell counts and diversity derived mostly from newly produced T cells. Several patients had high TCRbeta diversity at day 60; it came from surviving recipient T cells and thymic progenitors.

A note on this clonotype: Its antigen is unknown.

The library targeted TCRbeta and was prepared with unique molecular identifiers. TCRdb re-called the PCR reads through MiXCR, storing one row per CDR3 protein. The table shows around 500,000 distinct CDR3 sequences, with 23% occurring only once. The origin of this receptor is a boy younger than two who had a stem cell transplant for acute myeloid leukemia, so the T cells may come from the graft donor. The chain joins TRBV15 to TRBJ2-3; TRBD2 is a possible D gene (7 bases). The sequenced sample was PBMCs, mostly from graft donor cells, obtained 360 days after TCRalphabeta/CD19-depleted stem cell transplant. The CDR3 reads CATSSRGARADTQYF. CDR3 coding DNA: TGTGCCACCAGCAGCCGGGGGGCGAGGGCAGATACGCAGTATTTT.